A single T cell receptor (beta chain) is shown here with its context. Its antigen is as yet unknown. The sample belongs to a study of cytomegalovirus exposure and HLA in healthy donors. Points from the study as a whole: Reportedly, a later analysis found an Asian-associated ancestry cluster had fewer N-insertions than the approximately 670-donor mean.

When sampled, the donors appeared nominally healthy, though they likely had unrecorded immune exposures. Primers for the PCR totalled 60 Vbeta and 13 Jbeta. The protocol was immunoSEQ multiplex PCR, while the TCRdb copy is restricted to in-frame clones and leaves out a portion. Of roughly 92,000 clones in the sample, approximately 80% are singletons; the top ten hold about 23%. The CDR3 is 16 residues long. Germline V lookup: CDR1 MNHNY, CDR2 SVGAGI (reference sequence). The junction had 13 bases not matched to a gene; V was cut back by 5 bases and J by 4 bases. The clonotype was recovered from a woman aged 50 to 65 in good health and CMV-seropositive. This chain joins TRBV6-6 and TRBJ2-5; TRBD2 matches at 7 bases. Sequencing was done on a sample of PBMCs. CDR3 amino acids: CASSPSGTAESETQYF. The CDR3 region has the DNA TGTGCCAGCAGTCCCAGCGGGACCGCCGAGTCAGAGACCCAGTACTTC.